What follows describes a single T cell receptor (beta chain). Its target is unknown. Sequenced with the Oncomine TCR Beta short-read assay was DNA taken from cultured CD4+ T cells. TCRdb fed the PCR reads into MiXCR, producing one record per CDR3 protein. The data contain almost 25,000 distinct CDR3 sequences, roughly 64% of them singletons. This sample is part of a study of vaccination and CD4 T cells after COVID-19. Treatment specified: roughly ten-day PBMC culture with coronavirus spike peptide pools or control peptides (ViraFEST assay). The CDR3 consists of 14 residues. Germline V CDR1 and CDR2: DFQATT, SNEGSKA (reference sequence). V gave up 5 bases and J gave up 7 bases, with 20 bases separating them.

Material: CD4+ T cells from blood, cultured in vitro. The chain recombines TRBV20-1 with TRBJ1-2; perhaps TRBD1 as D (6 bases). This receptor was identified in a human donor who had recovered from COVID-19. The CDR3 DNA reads TGCAGTGCTTCACCTCAGGGGTCCGCCGGTGGCTACACCTTC. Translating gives CSASPQGSAGGYTF.